Listed below are T cell receptor beta chains from one sample, sequenced in a study of shared clonotypes between healthy human individuals. Measured with immunoSEQ multiplex PCR; TCRdb has only the in-frame clones, and not every one. The table records hundreds of thousands of clones, approximately 95% of them present only once. The sample taken for sequencing was naive CD8+ T cells sorted from blood. Receptors originate from a woman in her thirties in good health. Each CDR3 is given with its conserved first and last residue. The D gene is left open where the match is weak. The size entry is marked missing in some rows and otherwise reads once, few, many or a size class.

v_call	j_call	clone_size	d_call	cdr3_aa	cdr3_nt
TRBV5-4	TRBJ1-3	.	.	CASSLLTGSGNTIYF	TGTGCCAGCAGCTTGCTAACAGGGTCTGGAAACACCATATATTTT
TRBV5-8	TRBJ1-2	once	TRBD1	CASSFPDPGTENYGYTF	TGTGCCAGCAGCTTCCCAGACCCCGGGACAGAGAACTATGGCTACACCTTC
TRBV2	TRBJ2-1	.	TRBD1	CASSVTPGTDEQFF	TGTGCCAGCAGTGTTACGCCCGGGACAGATGAGCAGTTCTTC
TRBV28	TRBJ1-5	.	.	CASSPRLSNQPQHF	TGTGCCAGCAGCCCGCGCCTCAGCAATCAGCCCCAGCATTTT
TRBV9	TRBJ2-3	.	.	CASSATDTQYF	TGTGCCAGCAGCGCCACCGATACGCAGTATTTT
TRBV7-9	TRBJ2-7	.	.	CASSLMGQGNGEQYF	TGTGCCAGCAGCTTAATGGGGCAGGGTAATGGCGAGCAGTACTTC
TRBV9	TRBJ1-4	.	.	CASSAQGGDEKLFF	TGTGCCAGCAGCGCACAGGGAGGAGATGAAAAACTGTTTTTT
TRBV15	TRBJ2-7	once	.	CATSRDRGDSWETYEQYF	TGTGCCACCAGCAGAGATCGGGGAGACTCTTGGGAGACCTACGAGCAGTACTTC
TRBV9	TRBJ1-4	few	TRBD1	CASSAGQGGEKLFF	TGTGCCAGCAGCGCGGGACAGGGTGGCGAAAAACTGTTTTTT
TRBV11-2	TRBJ2-3	.	.	CASSSLPGWDTDTQYF	TGTGCCAGCAGCTCACTTCCGGGATGGGACACAGATACGCAGTATTTT
TRBV11-2	TRBJ2-7	.	TRBD2	CASSLGGGYEQYF	TGTGCCAGCAGCTTAGGGGGGGGCTACGAGCAGTACTTC
TRBV6-6	TRBJ2-7	.	TRBD1	CASSRTGASRNEQYF	TGTGCCAGCAGTAGGACAGGGGCCTCTCGGAACGAGCAGTACTTC
TRBV19	TRBJ2-1	.	TRBD1	CASSNDRGPYNEQFF	TGTGCCAGTAGTAATGACAGGGGGCCTTACAATGAGCAGTTCTTC